This passage covers 8 T cell receptor beta chains from one sample sequenced in a study of shared clonotypes between healthy human individuals. Profiling relied on immunoSEQ multiplex PCR, and the TCRdb table lists in-frame clones only, not all of them. The sample includes roughly 2,300,000 clones, approximately 90% of them seen just once. The material sequenced was naive CD4+ T cells from PBMCs. Subset: CD45RA+ positively selected. All receptors derive from a man between 18 and 35 years old in good health. Some clones in this sample may be carry-over from other donors' samples.

This chain connects TRBV6-1 to TRBJ2-3; perhaps D is TRBD1 or TRBD2 (7 bases each). Trimming took off 8 bases at V and 4 bases at J, with 19 bases between the two ends. CDR1 and CDR2 from the germline V gene are MNHNS and SASEGT. The CDR3 is 15 amino acids. The CDR3 here is CASQRGRGRPDTQYF. The DNA of the CDR3 is TGTGCCAGCCAAAGGGGGAGGGGGCGACCAGATACGCAGTATTTT.

The J gene is TRBJ1-5, the V gene TRBV6-1; 8 nucleotides agree with TRBD1. V was pared by 6 bases and J by 2 bases, with 3 bases of the junction left unmatched. Germline lookup yields CDR1 MNHNS and CDR2 SASEGT. The CDR3 covers 14 residues. CDR3 coding DNA: TGTGCCAGCAGGCCGGGACAGGGCAATCAGCCCCAGCATTTT. It translates to CASRPGQGNQPQHF.

With regard to this clone: Other DNA variants within this sample encode the same CDR3. The chain links TRBV5-4 to TRBJ2-7; 11 nucleotides match TRBD2. Germline-derived CDR1 and CDR2 are SGHNT and YYREEE (reference sequence). There are 15 residues in the CDR3. V was pared by 5 bases and J by 2 bases, with 6 bases of the junction left unmatched. The CDR3 here is CASSPGTSGTYEQYF. The CDR3 nucleotides are TGTGCCAGCAGTCCCGGGACTAGCGGAACCTACGAGCAGTACTTC. Variable domain in full (rest from reference TRBV5-4 and TRBJ2-7): ETGVTQSPTHLIKTRGQQVTLRCSSQSGHNTVSWYQQALGQGPQFIFQYYREEENGRGNFPPRFSGLQFPNYSSELNVNALELDDSALYLCASSPGTSGTYEQYFGPGTRLTVT.

The chain links TRBV7-3 to TRBJ2-1, with a weak D call TRBD2 (6 bases). With 5 bases removed from V and 3 bases from J, the gap between germline ends came to 17 bases. CDR1 and CDR2 from the germline V gene are SGHTA and FQGTGA. This CDR3 spans 16 amino acids. The CDR3 bases are TGTGCCAGCAGCCCCCTACCGGGACTTGGCTACAATGAGCAGTTCTTC. Residues: CASSPLPGLGYNEQFF.

This sequence joins TRBV5-1 and TRBJ2-5; tentative D call: TRBD2 (6 bases). The V gene lost 5 bases and the J gene lost 5 bases, with 19 bases spanning the gap. Germline V gene data show CDR1 as SGHRS and CDR2 as YFSETQ. The CDR3 runs to 15 residues. The CDR3 bases are TGCGCCAGCAGTATTATTGGCACTGGGGGGGAGACCCAGTACTTC. As protein: CASSIIGTGGETQYF.

V is TRBV7-2 and J is TRBJ2-1, with a tentative D call TRBD2 (6 bases). Germline V CDR1 and CDR2: SGHTA, FQGNSA. Trimming stripped 1 base from V and 2 bases from J, with 15 bases between. The CDR3 runs to 17 residues. CDR3 nucleotide sequence: TGTGCCAGCAGCTTAGTCAGGGCGCTAGCGCCCTACAATGAGCAGTTCTTC. Residues: CASSLVRALAPYNEQFF.

The chain joins TRBV7-9 to TRBJ1-1, with a weak D call TRBD1 (5 bases). This CDR3 is 14 amino acids long. The germline CDR1 and CDR2 sequences are SEHNR and FQNEAQ (reference sequence). Trimming removed 2 bases at V and 3 bases at J, with 10 bases between. Here the CDR3 DNA reads TGTGCCAGCAGCTTAAACGGAGGGGACACTGAAGCTTTCTTT. Translated: CASSLNGGDTEAFF.

V gene TRBV5-1 combines with J gene TRBJ2-7; D is uncertain. The CDR3 totals 14 residues. Germline lookup yields CDR1 SGHRS and CDR2 YFSETQ. Between the trimmed V and J ends, which lost 1 base and 0 bases, there was a span of 8 bases. CDR3 loop: CASSLTVPSYEQYF. CDR3 DNA sequence: TGCGCCAGCAGCTTGACAGTCCCCTCCTACGAGCAGTACTTC.